This T cell receptor (beta chain) was identified in a study of T-cell reconstitution after alpha-beta-depleted transplantation in children. This clonotype was counted at least ten times. Unique molecular identifiers tagged the TCRbeta library. TCRdb reprocessed the PCR reads via MiXCR and lists one record per CDR3 protein. The profile shows a few hundred thousand distinct CDR3 sequences, approximately 10% of them singletons. The CDR3 runs 16 residues. V lost 6 bases to trimming and J lost 2 bases; unmatched junction nucleotides: 4. Germline V gene lookup returns CDR1 SGHAT and CDR2 FQNNGV. V usage is TRBV11-2 and J usage is TRBJ2-1; 13 bases fit TRBD2. The source of this sequence is a human donor who donated a stem cell graft to a child with acute lymphoblastic leukemia. Sequenced material: PBMCs from the stem cell graft donor, taken from the stem cell graft. The DNA of the CDR3 is TGTGCCAGCAGGAAACTAGCGGGAGGGGCCTACAATGAGCAGTTCTTC. Amino acids: CASRKLAGGAYNEQFF.